This T cell receptor beta chain was profiled in a study of response to subunit inactivated influenza vaccine. Germline V gives CDR1 DFQATT, CDR2 SNEGSKA (reference sequence). The CDR3 is 12 residues long. V lost 0 bases and J 6 bases, leaving 9 bases between the germline ends. TCRdb passed the RT-PCR reads through MiXCR, listing each CDR3 protein once. The data hold a few hundred thousand distinct CDR3 sequences, with roughly 12% observed a single time. This clonotype was recorded a few times. This sample was shared with a second study, whose subject was T cells expressing NK-cell markers. As reported in that work: 5'RACE template switching with UMIs produced the TCR beta cDNA. For over 5 donors, the dominant NKG2C+ clonotypes made up roughly 1.0-8% of their CD8+ T cells.

The sequenced sample was PBMCs from blood, obtained on the day of vaccination. J is TRBJ2-7 and V is TRBV20-1, with D possibly being TRBD1 (5 bases). The clonotype comes from a man in his forties or fifties who received an inactivated influenza vaccine. The CDR3 DNA is TGCAGTGCTAGAGATGGGGCTGGCGAGCAGTACTTC. This codes for CSARDGAGEQYF.